One and the same sample provided the 7 T cell receptor beta chains below, sequenced in a study of monozygotic twins with inflammatory bowel disease. TCRdb re-called the 5' RACE reads; every CDR3 protein appears as one record, without DNA. The listing contains around 450,000 distinct CDR3 sequences. Sequenced input: blood. All receptors come from a human donor with ulcerative colitis or Crohn's disease, or a healthy co-twin of an affected twin (not recorded which).

V usage is TRBV7-2 and J usage is TRBJ2-2. CDR3 length: 14 amino acids. Germline CDR1 is SGHTA and CDR2 is FQGNSA. The CDR3 loop reads CASSLKGNTGELFF.

The chain employs TRBV29-1 and TRBJ2-1; TCRdb's D gene call, TRBD2, goes unchecked for lack of DNA. The CDR3 has 14 residues. Germline CDR1 reads SQVTM; CDR2 reads ANQGSEA. CDR3 in amino acids: CSVVRVGSYNEQFF.

V gene TRBV6-5 combines with J gene TRBJ1-6; TCRdb's D call, TRBD1, is unchecked because there is no DNA. The CDR3 totals 16 residues. The V gene's germline CDR1 is MNHEY and CDR2 SVGAGI. The CDR3 reads CASSYSQGASNSPLHF.

This chain links TRBV6-5 with TRBJ1-2; TCRdb designates TRBD1, a call that cannot be tested without DNA. The germline gives CDR1 MNHEY, CDR2 SVGAGI. This CDR3 has 13 residues. This CDR3 is CVWKGRGNYGYTF.

The rearrangement joins TRBV7-2 to TRBJ2-3; the TCRdb D gene call, TRBD2, has no DNA to confirm it. The V gene's germline CDR1 is SGHTA and CDR2 FQGNSA. CDR3 length equals 17 residues. CDR3: CASSPPLAGAGKGTQYF.

The gene calls are TRBV24-1 and TRBJ2-1; TCRdb calls TRBD2, which cannot be checked without DNA. Germline V CDR1 and CDR2: KGHDR, SFDVKD. This CDR3 region has 16 residues. CDR3 region: CATSDRTSAYYNEQFF.

The chain has TRBV14 and TRBJ2-5; TCRdb lists TRBD2, though no DNA is available to test this call. This CDR3 is built from 13 residues. Germline V CDR1 and CDR2: SGHDN, FVKESK. CDR3 amino acids: CASSRDLIETQYF.